These 11 T cell receptor beta chains were all obtained from the same sample, sequenced in a study of identical twins (dated by TCRdb to 2016 to 2018). Library preparation was by 5' RACE. Sequencing was carried out with an Illumina HiSeq 2000. The public reads were run again by TCRdb, first through fastp at Q25 and then through MiXCR, and only productive beta chains were kept. Every distinct CDR3 protein forms one entry, paired with its most common genes and DNA. This sample is represented by about 730,000 distinct CDR3 sequences; less than 25% of them were singletons. 4.3% of the sample belongs to the ten largest clones. The same data also contributed to another study, on T cells expressing NK-cell markers.

The sample was PBMCs. These receptors were collected from a woman under 30 in good health.

This clonotype was counted a few times. The chain employs TRBV5-6 and TRBJ2-4, with 8 bases lining up with TRBD1. CDR3 size: 15 residues. The V segment lost 5 bases and the J segment 8 bases; nucleotides outside the gene matches: 12. The V gene's germline CDR1 is SGHDT and CDR2 YYEEEE. The CDR3 DNA follows: TGTGCCAGCAGTCCAGGGGGCGCGGGCGGAGACATTCAGTACTTC. This translates into CASSPGGAGGDIQYF.

This clonotype has more than one count but fewer than ten. The V call is TRBV4-1, the J call TRBJ2-1; perhaps TRBD2 as D (7 bases). This CDR3 spans 14 amino acids. From germline, CDR1 is MGHRA and CDR2 YSYEKL. Trimming pared 1 base from V and 9 bases from J, leaving 13 bases between. This CDR3 is CASSQGAGAAEQFF. The CDR3 nucleotides are TGCGCCAGCAGCCAAGGGGCGGGGGCAGCTGAGCAGTTCTTC.

The chain carries TRBV20-1 and TRBJ2-1; possibly TRBD1 or TRBD2 for D (5 bases each). This CDR3 spans 16 amino acids. Germline-derived CDR1 and CDR2 are DFQATT and SNEGSKA (reference sequence). Trimming stripped 6 bases from V and 8 bases from J, with 26 bases between. CDR3 protein: CSAPDHTGTLAYEQFF. CDR3 nucleotides: TGCAGTGCCCCGGATCATACCGGGACCCTCGCATATGAGCAGTTCTTC.

This clonotype turned up a few times. The J gene is TRBJ2-1, the V gene TRBV11-3; unclear D gene. The CDR3 contains 12 residues. Germline V gene lookup returns CDR1 SGHNT and CDR2 YENEEA. Trimming shortened V by 5 bases and J by 9 bases, and 11 bases separated the two germline ends. CDR3 sequence reads: CASSQPRSEQFF. Written as DNA, the CDR3 is TGTGCCAGCAGCCAACCGCGAAGTGAGCAGTTCTTC.

The chain recombines TRBV12-3 or TRBV12-4 with TRBJ2-3; perhaps TRBD1 as D (6 bases). The CDR3 length is 19 residues. The germline V and J ends were trimmed by 1 base and 0 bases, with 20 bases remaining between them. The CDR3 loop reads CASSLGRGSNLLSTDTQYF. As DNA, the CDR3 is TGTGCCAGCAGTTTAGGCAGGGGTTCCAACCTCCTTAGCACAGATACGCAGTATTTT.

In its sample, this clonotype was seen a few times. This chain uses TRBV5-1 with TRBJ1-3; D gene ambiguous. Trimming stripped 8 bases from V and 2 bases from J, with 8 bases between. The CDR3 spans 12 residues. Germline V gene data show CDR1 as SGHRS and CDR2 as YFSETQ. CDR3 in DNA: TGCGCCAGAGGGTACCCTGGAAACACCATATATTTT. It codes for CARGYPGNTIYF.

This chain connects TRBV12-3 or TRBV12-4 to TRBJ2-5; 8 bases are shared with TRBD1. This CDR3 region has 15 residues. V lost 2 bases to trimming and J lost 5 bases; unmatched junction nucleotides: 7. CDR3 sequence: CASSLPGQGQETQYF. The CDR3 DNA sequence: TGTGCCAGCAGTTTACCCGGACAGGGACAGGAGACCCAGTACTTC.

The chain links TRBV29-1 to TRBJ2-3, with D uncertain. V was cut by 4 bases and J by 2 bases, with 7 bases left in between. The CDR3 length is 12 residues. From germline, CDR1 is SQVTM and CDR2 ANQGSEA. The CDR3 here is CSVVVATDTQYF. The CDR3 bases are TGCAGCGTTGTTGTAGCCACAGATACGCAGTATTTT.

In its sample, this clonotype was seen a few times. This chain joins TRBV20-1 and TRBJ2-5, with D possibly TRBD2 on 6 matching bases. The CDR3 covers 14 residues. Trimming removed 2 bases at V and 3 bases at J, with 13 bases between. The germline V gene has CDR1 DFQATT and CDR2 SNEGSKA (reference sequence). In nucleotides, the CDR3 is TGCAGTGCTAGAAAGGACTATGTGGAAGAGACCCAGTACTTC. It codes for CSARKDYVEETQYF.

The genes are TRBV4-3 and TRBJ2-1; 7 bases line up with TRBD2. Germline-derived CDR1 and CDR2 are LGHNA and YSLEER. CDR3 length equals 16 residues. The junction had 7 bases not matched to a gene; V was cut back by 1 base and J by 4 bases. The CDR3 DNA sequence: TGCGCCAGCAGCCAAGGGGCGGGAGTAATTTACAATGAGCAGTTCTTC. It is translated as CASSQGAGVIYNEQFF.

In its sample, this clonotype was seen a few times. The chain joins TRBV5-1 to TRBJ2-1; 10 bases are shared with TRBD2. The CDR3 contains 15 residues. Germline values: CDR1 SGHRS, CDR2 YFSETQ. J was trimmed by 8 bases and V by 4 bases; bases with no gene match: 9. The CDR3 coding sequence is TGCGCCAGCAGCGCCTCGGGACTAGCGACCCATGAGCAGTTCTTC. Translating it yields CASSASGLATHEQFF.